In this sample, the clone carrying this TCR beta chain turned up many times. The data were taken from a study of T cell repertoires in cytomegalovirus infection. TCRdb fed the reads into MiXCR, producing one record per CDR3 protein. The sample gives hundreds of thousands of distinct CDR3 sequences, 24% of which show up once; roughly 8% is in the top ten. V dropped 7 bases and J dropped 2 bases, with 5 bases sitting between them. The CDR3 is 11 residues long. The receptor comes from a human donor in good health (CMV status not recorded). Some clones in this sample may be carry-over from other donors' samples. The rearrangement joins TRBV12-3 or TRBV12-4 to TRBJ1-2; D is uncertain. The sequencing sample was made of CD8+ T cells from PBMCs. CDR3 nucleotide sequence: TGTGCCAGCATTCCGAACTATGGCTACACCTTC. It yields the protein CASIPNYGYTF.